This T cell receptor (beta chain) was captured by sequencing in a study of cytomegalovirus exposure and HLA in healthy donors. It was with 60 Vbeta and 13 Jbeta primers that the PCR ran. Sequencing was performed with immunoSEQ multiplex PCR; in TCRdb, only in-frame clones are kept and a portion is missing. The sample lists tens of thousands of clones, approximately 71% occurring once. The CDR3 consists of 15 residues. Germline trimming cut 1 base from V and 10 bases from J; bases unmatched to any gene: 8. The germline V gene encodes CDR1 SGHAT and CDR2 FQNNGV. The chain employs TRBV11-2 and TRBJ2-1; 9 bases are a match to TRBD2. This receptor was obtained from a woman between 25 and 40 years old in good health and CMV-seronegative. What was sequenced was PBMCs. The CDR3 protein is CASSLVSGGPREQFF. CDR3 in DNA: TGTGCCAGCAGCTTAGTTAGCGGGGGCCCCCGGGAGCAGTTCTTC.